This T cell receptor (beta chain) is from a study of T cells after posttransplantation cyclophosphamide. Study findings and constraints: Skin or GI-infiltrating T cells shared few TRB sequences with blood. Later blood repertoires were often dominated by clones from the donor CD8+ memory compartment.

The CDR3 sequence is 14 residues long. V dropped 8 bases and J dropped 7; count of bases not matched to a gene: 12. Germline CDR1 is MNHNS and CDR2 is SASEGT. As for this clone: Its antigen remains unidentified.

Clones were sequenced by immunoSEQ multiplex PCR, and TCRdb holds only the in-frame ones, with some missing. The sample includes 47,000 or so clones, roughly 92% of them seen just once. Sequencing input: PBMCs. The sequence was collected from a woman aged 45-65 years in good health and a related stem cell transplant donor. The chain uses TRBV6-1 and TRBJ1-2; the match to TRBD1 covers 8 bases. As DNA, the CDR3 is TGTGCCAGCTTGGACAGGGCTACCTTCTCTGGCTACACCTTC. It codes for CASLDRATFSGYTF.